This TCR beta chain stems from a study of shared clonotypes between healthy human individuals. Study as a whole: There were three CD4 naive, three CD4 memory, two CD8 naive and one CD8 memory plates per donor.

CD4+ cells underwent separation, giving CD45RA+ naive and CD45RA-negative memory subsets. At a deep level, the assay was run. Genomic DNA of each subset was evenly split across several immunoSEQ plates. The protocol was immunoSEQ multiplex PCR, while the TCRdb copy is restricted to in-frame clones and leaves out a portion. This sample carries around 350,000 clones, around 70% of them seen once, and the ten largest clones take over 9.5%. Only a few counts were recorded for this clone. The germline gives CDR1 MNHEY, CDR2 SVGAGI. The CDR3 extends over 14 amino acids. Losses at the gene ends were 6 bases for V and 5 bases for J; bases not matched to a gene: 8.

This chain connects TRBV6-5 to TRBJ2-5; 8 bases fit TRBD2. Sequenced sample: memory CD4+ T cells sorted from blood. Subset here: CD45RA-negative fraction. The origin of this receptor is a man aged 25-45 years in good health. CDR3 coding DNA: TGTGCCAGCAGGGCCGGGGGGGTGACGGAGACCCAGTACTTC. Translated, it gives CASRAGGVTETQYF.